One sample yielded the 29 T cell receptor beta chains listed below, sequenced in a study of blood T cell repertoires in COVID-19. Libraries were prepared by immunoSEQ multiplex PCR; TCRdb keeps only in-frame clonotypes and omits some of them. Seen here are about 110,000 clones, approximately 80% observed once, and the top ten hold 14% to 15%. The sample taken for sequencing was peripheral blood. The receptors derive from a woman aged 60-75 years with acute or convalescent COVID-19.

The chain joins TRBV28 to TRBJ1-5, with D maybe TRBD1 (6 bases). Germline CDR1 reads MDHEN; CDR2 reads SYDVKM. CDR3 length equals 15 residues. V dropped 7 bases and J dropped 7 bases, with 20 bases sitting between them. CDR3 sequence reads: CASNSFAGAQQPQHF. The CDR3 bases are TGTGCCAGCAATTCATTTGCAGGGGCCCAGCAGCCCCAGCATTTT.

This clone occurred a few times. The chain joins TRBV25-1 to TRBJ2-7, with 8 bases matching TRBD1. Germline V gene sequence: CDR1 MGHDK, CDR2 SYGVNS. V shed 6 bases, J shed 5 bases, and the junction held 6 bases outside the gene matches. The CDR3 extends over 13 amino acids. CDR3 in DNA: TGTGCCAGCAGCCGACAGGGGCTGGACGAGCAGTACTTC. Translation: CASSRQGLDEQYF.

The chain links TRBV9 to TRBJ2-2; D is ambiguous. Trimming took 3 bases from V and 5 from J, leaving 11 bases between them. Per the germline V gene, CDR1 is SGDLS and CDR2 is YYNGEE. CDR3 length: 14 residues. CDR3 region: CASSASSGTGELFF. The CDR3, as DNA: TGTGCCAGCAGCGCATCCTCCGGGACCGGGGAGCTGTTTTTT.

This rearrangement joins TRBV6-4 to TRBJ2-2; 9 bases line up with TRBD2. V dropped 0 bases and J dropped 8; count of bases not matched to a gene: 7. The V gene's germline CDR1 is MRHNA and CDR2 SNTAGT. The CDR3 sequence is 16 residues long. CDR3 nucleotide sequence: TGTGCCAGCAGTGACTCCCCAGTAGCGGGGGCTGGGGAGCTGTTTTTT. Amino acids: CASSDSPVAGAGELFF.

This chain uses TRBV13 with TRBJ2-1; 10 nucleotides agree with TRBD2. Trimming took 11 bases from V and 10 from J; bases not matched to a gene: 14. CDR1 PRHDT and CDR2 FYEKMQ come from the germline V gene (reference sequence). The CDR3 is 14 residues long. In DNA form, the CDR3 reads TGTGCCTCGGGCGTGTCGAGCGGGAGGGAGGAGCAGTTCTTC. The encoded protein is CASGVSSGREEQFF.

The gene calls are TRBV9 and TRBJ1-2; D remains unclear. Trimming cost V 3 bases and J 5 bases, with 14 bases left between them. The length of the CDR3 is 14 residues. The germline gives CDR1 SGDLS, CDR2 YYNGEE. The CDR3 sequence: CASSGAGLPYGYTF. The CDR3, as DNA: TGTGCCAGCAGCGGGGCTGGGCTACCTTATGGCTACACCTTC.

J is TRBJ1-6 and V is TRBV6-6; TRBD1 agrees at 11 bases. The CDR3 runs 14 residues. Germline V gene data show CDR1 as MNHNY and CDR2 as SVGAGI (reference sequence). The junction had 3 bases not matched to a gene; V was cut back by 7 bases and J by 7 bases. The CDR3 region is CASKGDRGNSPLHF. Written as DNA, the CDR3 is TGTGCCAGCAAGGGGGACAGGGGGAATTCACCCCTCCACTTT.

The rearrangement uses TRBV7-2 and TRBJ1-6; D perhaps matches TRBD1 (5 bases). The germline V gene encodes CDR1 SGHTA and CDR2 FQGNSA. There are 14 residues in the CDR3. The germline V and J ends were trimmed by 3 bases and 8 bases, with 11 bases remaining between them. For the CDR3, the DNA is TGTGCCAGCAGCTTGCAGGGTAGCTATTCACCCCTCCACTTT. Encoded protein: CASSLQGSYSPLHF.

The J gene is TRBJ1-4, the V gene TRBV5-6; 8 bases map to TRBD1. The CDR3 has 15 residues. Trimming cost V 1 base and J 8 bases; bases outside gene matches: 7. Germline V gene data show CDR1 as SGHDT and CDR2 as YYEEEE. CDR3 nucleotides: TGTGCCAGCAGCTTGACCGGGACAGGCCCGGAAAAACTGTTTTTT. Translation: CASSLTGTGPEKLFF.

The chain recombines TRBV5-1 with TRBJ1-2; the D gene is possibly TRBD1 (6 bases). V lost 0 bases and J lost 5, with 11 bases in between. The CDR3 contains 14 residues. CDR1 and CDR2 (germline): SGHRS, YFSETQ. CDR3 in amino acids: CASSLVGQTYGYTF. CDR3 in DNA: TGCGCCAGCAGCTTGGTTGGACAGACTTATGGCTACACCTTC. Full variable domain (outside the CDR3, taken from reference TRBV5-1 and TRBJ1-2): KAGVTQTPRYLIKTRGQQVTLSCSPISGHRSVSWYQQTPGQGLQFLFEYFSETQRNKGNFPGRFSGRQFSNSRSEMNVSTLELGDSALYLCASSLVGQTYGYTFGSGTRLTVV.

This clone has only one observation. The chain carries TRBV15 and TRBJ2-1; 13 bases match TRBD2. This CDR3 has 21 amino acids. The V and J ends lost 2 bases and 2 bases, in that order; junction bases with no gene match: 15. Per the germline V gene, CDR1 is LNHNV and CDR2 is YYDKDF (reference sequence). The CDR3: CATSRTILAGGPITTYNEQFF. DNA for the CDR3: TGTGCCACCAGCAGAACAATACTAGCGGGGGGGCCAATAACTACCTACAATGAGCAGTTCTTC.

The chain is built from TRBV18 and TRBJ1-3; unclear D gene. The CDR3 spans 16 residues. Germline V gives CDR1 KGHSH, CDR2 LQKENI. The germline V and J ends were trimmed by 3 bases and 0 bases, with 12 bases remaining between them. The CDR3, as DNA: TGTGCCAGCTCACCCCAAACACCTGACTCTGGAAACACCATATATTTT. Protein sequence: CASSPQTPDSGNTIYF.

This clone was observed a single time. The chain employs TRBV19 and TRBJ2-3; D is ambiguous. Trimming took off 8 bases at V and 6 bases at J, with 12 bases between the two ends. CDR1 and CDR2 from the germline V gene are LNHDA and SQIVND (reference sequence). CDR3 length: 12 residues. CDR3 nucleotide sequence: TGTGCCAGTGGAGTGGCCGGGGATACGCAGTATTTT. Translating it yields CASGVAGDTQYF. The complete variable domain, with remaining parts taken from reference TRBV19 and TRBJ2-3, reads DGGITQSPKYLFRKEGQNVTLSCEQNLNHDAMYWYRQDPGQGLRLIYYSQIVNDFQKGDIAEGYSVSREKKESFPLTVTSAQKNPTAFYLCASGVAGDTQYFGPGTRLTVL.

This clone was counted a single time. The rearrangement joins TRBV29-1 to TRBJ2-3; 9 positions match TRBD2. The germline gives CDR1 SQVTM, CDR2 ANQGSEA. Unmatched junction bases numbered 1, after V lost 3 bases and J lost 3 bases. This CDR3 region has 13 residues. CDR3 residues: CSVDSGSTDTQYF. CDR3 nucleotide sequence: TGCAGCGTTGATAGCGGGAGTACAGATACGCAGTATTTT.

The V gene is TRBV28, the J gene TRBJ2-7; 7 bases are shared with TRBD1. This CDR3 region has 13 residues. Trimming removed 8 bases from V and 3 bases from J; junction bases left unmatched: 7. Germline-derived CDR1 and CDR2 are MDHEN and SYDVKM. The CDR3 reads CASRPGQSYEQYF. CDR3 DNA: TGTGCCAGCCGACCGGGACAGAGCTACGAGCAGTACTTC.

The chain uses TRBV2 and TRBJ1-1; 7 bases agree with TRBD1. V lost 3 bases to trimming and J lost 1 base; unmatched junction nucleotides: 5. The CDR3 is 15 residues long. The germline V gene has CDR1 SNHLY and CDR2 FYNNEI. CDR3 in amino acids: CASSDEGAGNTEAFF. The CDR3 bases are TGTGCCAGCAGTGACGAGGGGGCGGGGAACACTGAAGCTTTCTTT. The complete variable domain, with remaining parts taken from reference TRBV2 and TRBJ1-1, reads EPEVTQTPSHQVTQMGQEVILRCVPISNHLYFYWYRQILGQKVEFLVSFYNNEISEKSEIFDDQFSVERPDGSNFTLKIRSTKLEDSAMYFCASSDEGAGNTEAFFGQGTRLTVV.

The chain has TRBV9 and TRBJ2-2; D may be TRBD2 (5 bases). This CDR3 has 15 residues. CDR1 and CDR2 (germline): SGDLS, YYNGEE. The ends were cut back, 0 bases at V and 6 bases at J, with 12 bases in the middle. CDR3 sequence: CASSVGGRRAGELFF. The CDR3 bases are TGTGCCAGCAGCGTAGGCGGCAGGCGGGCCGGGGAGCTGTTTTTT. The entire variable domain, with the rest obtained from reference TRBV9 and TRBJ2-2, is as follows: DSGVTQTPKHLITATGQRVTLRCSPRSGDLSVYWYQQSLDQGLQFLIQYYNGEERAKGNILERFSAQQFPDLHSELNLSSLELGDSALYFCASSVGGRRAGELFFGEGSRLTVL.

In DNA form, the CDR3 reads TGTGCCAGCAGCCCAATCTACGGGGTTGGGAACATTCAGTACTTC. It encodes CASSPIYGVGNIQYF. The chain uses TRBV7-6 and TRBJ2-4, with D possibly being TRBD2 (5 bases). V was clipped by 5 bases and J by 7 bases, with 18 bases between them. This CDR3 is built from 15 residues. Germline-derived CDR1 and CDR2 are SGHVS and FNYEAQ.

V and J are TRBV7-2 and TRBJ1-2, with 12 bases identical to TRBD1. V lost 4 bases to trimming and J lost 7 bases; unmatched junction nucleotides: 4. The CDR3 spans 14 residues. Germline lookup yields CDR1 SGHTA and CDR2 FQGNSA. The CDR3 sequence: CASSSGTGGFGYTF. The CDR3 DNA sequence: TGTGCCAGCAGCTCCGGGACAGGGGGCTTTGGCTACACCTTC.

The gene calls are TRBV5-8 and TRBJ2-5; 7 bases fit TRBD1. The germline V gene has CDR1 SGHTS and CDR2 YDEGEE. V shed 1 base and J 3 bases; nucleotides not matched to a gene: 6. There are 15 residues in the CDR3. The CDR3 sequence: CASSLRLGGEETQYF. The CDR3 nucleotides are TGTGCCAGCAGCTTGAGGCTAGGGGGCGAAGAGACCCAGTACTTC.

Written as DNA, the CDR3 is TGTGCCAGCAGCTCGCCCGGGACTCTGAACACCGGGGAGCTGTTTTTT. This gives the protein CASSSPGTLNTGELFF. The J gene is TRBJ2-2, the V gene TRBV7-9; a weak D match, TRBD2 (6 bases). This CDR3 is built from 16 residues. Trimming removed 4 bases from V and 1 base from J, with 13 bases in between. CDR1 SEHNR and CDR2 FQNEAQ come from the germline V gene (reference sequence). Drawing the rest from reference TRBV7-9 and TRBJ2-2, the complete variable domain is DTGVSQNPRHKITKRGQNVTFRCDPISEHNRLYWYRQTLGQGPEFLTYFQNEAQLEKSRLLSDRFSAERPKGSFSTLEIQRTEQGDSAMYLCASSSPGTLNTGELFFGEGSRLTVL.

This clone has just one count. CDR3 sequence reads: CASTGTTITDTQYF. The CDR3 nucleotides read TGTGCCAGCACGGGGACTACTATCACAGATACGCAGTATTTT. The J gene is TRBJ2-3, the V gene TRBV2; the match to TRBD2 covers 7 bases. The ends lost 7 bases at V and 2 bases at J; junction bases unmatched: 6. The CDR3 runs to 14 residues. From germline, CDR1 is SNHLY and CDR2 FYNNEI.

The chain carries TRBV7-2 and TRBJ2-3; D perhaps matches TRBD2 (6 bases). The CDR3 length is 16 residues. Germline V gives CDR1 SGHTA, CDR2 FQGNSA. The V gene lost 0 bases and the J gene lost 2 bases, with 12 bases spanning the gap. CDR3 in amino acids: CASSLAGGSTTDTQYF. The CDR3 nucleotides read TGTGCCAGCAGCTTAGCGGGGGGTTCAACCACAGATACGCAGTATTTT.

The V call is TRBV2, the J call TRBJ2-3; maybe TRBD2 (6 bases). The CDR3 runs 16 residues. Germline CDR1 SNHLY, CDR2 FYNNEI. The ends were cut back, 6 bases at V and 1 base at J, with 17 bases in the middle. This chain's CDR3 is CASSPQLATGTDTQYF. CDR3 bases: TGTGCCAGCAGCCCCCAGCTAGCGACGGGCACAGATACGCAGTATTTT. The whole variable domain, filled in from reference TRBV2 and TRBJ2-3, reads EPEVTQTPSHQVTQMGQEVILRCVPISNHLYFYWYRQILGQKVEFLVSFYNNEISEKSEIFDDQFSVERPDGSNFTLKIRSTKLEDSAMYFCASSPQLATGTDTQYFGPGTRLTVL.

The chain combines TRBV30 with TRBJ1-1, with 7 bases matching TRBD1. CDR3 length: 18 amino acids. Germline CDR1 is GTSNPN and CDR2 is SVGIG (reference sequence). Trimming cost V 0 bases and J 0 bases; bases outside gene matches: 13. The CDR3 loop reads CAWSVMRQGRFMNTEAFF. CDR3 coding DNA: TGTGCCTGGAGTGTAATGAGACAGGGACGTTTTATGAACACTGAAGCTTTCTTT.

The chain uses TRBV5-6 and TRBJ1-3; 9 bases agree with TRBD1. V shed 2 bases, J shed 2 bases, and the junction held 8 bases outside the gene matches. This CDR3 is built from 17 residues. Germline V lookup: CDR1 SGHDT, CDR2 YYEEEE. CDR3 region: CASSFGQGLITGNTIYF. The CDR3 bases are TGTGCCAGCAGCTTCGGACAGGGGCTAATAACTGGAAACACCATATATTTT.

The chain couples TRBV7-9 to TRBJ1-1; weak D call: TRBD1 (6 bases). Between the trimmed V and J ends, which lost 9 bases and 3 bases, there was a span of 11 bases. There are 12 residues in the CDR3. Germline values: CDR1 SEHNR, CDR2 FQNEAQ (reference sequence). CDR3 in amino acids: CASGGADTEAFF. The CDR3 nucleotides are TGTGCCAGTGGGGGCGCGGACACTGAAGCTTTCTTT.

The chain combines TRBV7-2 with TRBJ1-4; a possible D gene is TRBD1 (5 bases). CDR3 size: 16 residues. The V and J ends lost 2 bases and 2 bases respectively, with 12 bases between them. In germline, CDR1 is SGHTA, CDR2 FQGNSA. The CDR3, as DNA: TGTGCCAGCAGCTTAATGGGGGGGAGGACTAATGAAAAACTGTTTTTT. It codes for CASSLMGGRTNEKLFF.

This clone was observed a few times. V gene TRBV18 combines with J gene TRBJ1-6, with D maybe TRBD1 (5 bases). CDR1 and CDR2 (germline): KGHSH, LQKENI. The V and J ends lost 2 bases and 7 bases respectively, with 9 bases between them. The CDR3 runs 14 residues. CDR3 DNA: TGTGCCAGCTCACCAAACCCAGGGAATTCACCCCTCCACTTT. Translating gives CASSPNPGNSPLHF.